This TCR beta chain came from a study of blood T cell repertoires in COVID-19. Some clones are missing from TCRdb's copy, which holds only in-frame ones; the method was immunoSEQ multiplex PCR. This table has tens of thousands of clones, approximately 87% appearing once. In germline, CDR1 is LNHDA, CDR2 SQIVND (reference sequence). With 4 bases removed from V and 0 bases from J, the gap between germline ends came to 12 bases. The CDR3 is made up of 15 amino acids. Sequenced input: peripheral blood. This TCR came from a woman in her sixties with acute or convalescent COVID-19. The V call is TRBV19, the J call TRBJ1-1; D gene ambiguous. CDR3 coding DNA: TGTGCCAGTAGTAGTGGCAGATTCATGAACACTGAAGCTTTCTTT. Protein: CASSSGRFMNTEAFF.